This T cell receptor (beta chain) was sequenced during a study of T cell responses to AZD1222 COVID-19 vaccine. Findings and caveats of the study: It should be noted that donors were predominantly white British and more often female, and clonal diversity was possibly underestimated.

Clones were read by immunoSEQ multiplex PCR, and TCRdb kept only the in-frame ones, dropping some. The sample lists roughly 150,000 clones; almost 90% were seen once. In regard to this clone: Its antigen is as yet unknown.

Germline values: CDR1 LGHDT, CDR2 YNNKEL (reference sequence). The CDR3 totals 16 residues. V dropped 2 bases and J dropped 5; count of bases not matched to a gene: 10. Specimen: peripheral blood, collected on day 0 of AZD1222 vaccination. The TCR comes from an adult in good health. The chain joins TRBV3-1 (or the pseudogene TRBV3-2) to TRBJ2-3, with 7 bases fitting TRBD1. The CDR3 sequence: CASSQPTGMSLDTQYF. CDR3 coding DNA: TGTGCCAGCAGCCAACCGACAGGGATGTCCTTAGATACGCAGTATTTT.